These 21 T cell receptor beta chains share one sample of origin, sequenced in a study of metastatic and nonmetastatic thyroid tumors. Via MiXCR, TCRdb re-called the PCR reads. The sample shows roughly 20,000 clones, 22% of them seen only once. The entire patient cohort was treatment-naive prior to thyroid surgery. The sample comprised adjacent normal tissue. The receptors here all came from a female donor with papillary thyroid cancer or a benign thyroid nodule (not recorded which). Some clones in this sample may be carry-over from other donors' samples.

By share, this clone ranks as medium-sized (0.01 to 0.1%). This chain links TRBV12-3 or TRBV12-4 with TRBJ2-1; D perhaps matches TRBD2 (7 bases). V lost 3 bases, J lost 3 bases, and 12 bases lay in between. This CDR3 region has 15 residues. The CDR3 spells CASSFGGTSYNEQFF. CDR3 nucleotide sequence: TGTGCCAGCAGTTTCGGGGGGACAAGCTACAATGAGCAGTTCTTC.

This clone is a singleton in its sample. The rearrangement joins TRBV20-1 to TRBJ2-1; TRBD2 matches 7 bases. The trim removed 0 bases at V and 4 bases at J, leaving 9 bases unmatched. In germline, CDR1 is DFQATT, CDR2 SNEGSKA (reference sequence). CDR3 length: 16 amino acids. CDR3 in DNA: TGCAGTGCTAGAGACCCAGCGGGAAGGGGATACAATGAGCAGTTCTTC. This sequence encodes CSARDPAGRGYNEQFF.

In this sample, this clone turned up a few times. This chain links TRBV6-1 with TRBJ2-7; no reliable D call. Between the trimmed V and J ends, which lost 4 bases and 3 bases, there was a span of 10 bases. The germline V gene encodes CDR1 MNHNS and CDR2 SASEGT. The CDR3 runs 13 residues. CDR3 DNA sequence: TGTGCCAGCAGTGCGTACAGAAACTACGAGCAGTACTTC. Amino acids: CASSAYRNYEQYF.

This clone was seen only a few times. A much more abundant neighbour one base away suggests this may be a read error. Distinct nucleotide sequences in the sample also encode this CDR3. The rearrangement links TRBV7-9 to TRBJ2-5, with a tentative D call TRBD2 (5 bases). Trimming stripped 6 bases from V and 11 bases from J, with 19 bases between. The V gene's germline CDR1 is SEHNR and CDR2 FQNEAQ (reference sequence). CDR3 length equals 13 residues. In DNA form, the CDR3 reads TGTGCCAGCAGGCCGTCTTCTGGGAGAATTCAGTACTTC. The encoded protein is CASRPSSGRIQYF.

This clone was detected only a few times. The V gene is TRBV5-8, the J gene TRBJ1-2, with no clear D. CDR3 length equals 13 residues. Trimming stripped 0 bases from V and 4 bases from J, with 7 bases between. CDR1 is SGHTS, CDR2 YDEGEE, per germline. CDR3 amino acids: CASSLGGSYGYTF. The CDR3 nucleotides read TGTGCCAGCAGCTTGGGTGGGTCCTATGGCTACACCTTC.

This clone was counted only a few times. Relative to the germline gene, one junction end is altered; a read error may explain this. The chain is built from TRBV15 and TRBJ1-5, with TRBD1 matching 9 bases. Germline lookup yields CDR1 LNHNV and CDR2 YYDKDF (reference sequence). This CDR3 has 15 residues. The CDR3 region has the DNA TGTGCCACCAGCCGAGAACAGGGGGCTATGAAGCCCCAGCATTTT. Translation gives CATSREQGAMKPQHF.

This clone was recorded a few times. The CDR3 protein is CASRTNPGAFF. DNA for the CDR3: TGTGCCAGCAGGACTAACCCTGGGGCTTTCTTT. V usage is TRBV6-4 and J usage is TRBJ1-1; D is ambiguous. Germline loops: CDR1 MRHNA, CDR2 SNTAGT. The CDR3 runs 11 residues. Trimming shortened V by 6 bases and J by 11 bases, and 13 bases separated the two germline ends.

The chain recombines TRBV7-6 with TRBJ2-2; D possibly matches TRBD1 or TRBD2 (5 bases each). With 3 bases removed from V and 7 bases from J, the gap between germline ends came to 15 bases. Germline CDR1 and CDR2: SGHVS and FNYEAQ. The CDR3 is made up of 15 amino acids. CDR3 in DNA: TGTGCCAGCAGCTTCGGGACCCGTATCGACGGGGAGCTGTTTTTT. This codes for CASSFGTRIDGELFF.

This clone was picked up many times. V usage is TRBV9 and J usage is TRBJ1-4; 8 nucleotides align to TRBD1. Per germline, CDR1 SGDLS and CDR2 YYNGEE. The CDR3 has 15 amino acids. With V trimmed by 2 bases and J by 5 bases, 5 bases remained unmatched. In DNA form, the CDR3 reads TGTGCCAGCAGCGTCGGACAGGGATGGAATGAAAAACTGTTTTTT. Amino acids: CASSVGQGWNEKLFF.

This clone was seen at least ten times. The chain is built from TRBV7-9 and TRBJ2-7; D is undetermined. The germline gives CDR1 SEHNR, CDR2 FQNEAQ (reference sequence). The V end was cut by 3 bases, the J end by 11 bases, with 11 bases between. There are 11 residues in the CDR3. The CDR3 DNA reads TGTGCCAGCAGCTTTAGTAAGCGAAAGTACTTC. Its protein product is CASSFSKRKYF.

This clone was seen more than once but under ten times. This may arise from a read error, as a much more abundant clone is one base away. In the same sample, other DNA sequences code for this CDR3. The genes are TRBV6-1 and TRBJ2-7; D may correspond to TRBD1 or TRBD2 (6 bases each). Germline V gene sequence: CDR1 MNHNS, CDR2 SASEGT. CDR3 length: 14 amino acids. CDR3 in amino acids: CASSEWGARLEQYF. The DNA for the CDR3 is TGCGCCAGCAGTGAATGGGGGGCGCGTCTCGAGCAGTACTTC.

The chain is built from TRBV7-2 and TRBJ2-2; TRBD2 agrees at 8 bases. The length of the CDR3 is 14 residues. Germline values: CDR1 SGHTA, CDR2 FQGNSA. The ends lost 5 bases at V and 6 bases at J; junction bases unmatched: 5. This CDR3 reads CASSTLAGSGELFF. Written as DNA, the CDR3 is TGTGCCAGCAGCACTCTAGCGGGTTCCGGGGAGCTGTTTTTT.

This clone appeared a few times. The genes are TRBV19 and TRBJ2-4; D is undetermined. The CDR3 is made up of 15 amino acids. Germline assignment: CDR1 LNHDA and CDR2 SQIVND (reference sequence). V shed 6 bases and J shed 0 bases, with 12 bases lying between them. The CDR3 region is CASSRTWTAKNIQYF. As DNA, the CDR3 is TGTGCCAGTAGCAGGACCTGGACAGCCAAAAACATTCAGTACTTC.

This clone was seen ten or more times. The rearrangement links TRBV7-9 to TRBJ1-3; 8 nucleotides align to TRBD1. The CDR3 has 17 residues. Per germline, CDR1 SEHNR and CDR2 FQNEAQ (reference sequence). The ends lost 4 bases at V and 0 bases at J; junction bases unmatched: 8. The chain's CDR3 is CASSSRTGTVSGNTIYF. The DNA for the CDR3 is TGTGCCAGCAGCTCACGGACAGGGACCGTCTCTGGAAACACCATATATTTT.

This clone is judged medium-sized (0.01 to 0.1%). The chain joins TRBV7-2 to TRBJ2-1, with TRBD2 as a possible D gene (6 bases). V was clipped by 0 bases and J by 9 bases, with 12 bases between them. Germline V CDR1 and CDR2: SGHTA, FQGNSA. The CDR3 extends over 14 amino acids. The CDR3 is CASSLAGGKGEQFF. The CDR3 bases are TGTGCCAGCAGCTTAGCGGGAGGAAAGGGTGAGCAGTTCTTC.

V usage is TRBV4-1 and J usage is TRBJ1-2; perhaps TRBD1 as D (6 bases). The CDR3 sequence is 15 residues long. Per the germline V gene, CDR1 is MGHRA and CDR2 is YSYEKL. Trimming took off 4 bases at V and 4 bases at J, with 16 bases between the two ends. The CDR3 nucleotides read TGCGCCAGCAGCCCCCGGGACACCGGAACCTATGGCTACACCTTC. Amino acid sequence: CASSPRDTGTYGYTF.

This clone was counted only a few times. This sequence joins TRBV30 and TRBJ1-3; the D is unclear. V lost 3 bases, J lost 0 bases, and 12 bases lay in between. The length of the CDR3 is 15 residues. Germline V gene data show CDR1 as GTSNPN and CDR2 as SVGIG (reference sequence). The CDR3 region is CAWRKGLFSGNTIYF. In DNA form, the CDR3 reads TGTGCCTGGAGAAAAGGCCTCTTCTCTGGAAACACCATATATTTT.

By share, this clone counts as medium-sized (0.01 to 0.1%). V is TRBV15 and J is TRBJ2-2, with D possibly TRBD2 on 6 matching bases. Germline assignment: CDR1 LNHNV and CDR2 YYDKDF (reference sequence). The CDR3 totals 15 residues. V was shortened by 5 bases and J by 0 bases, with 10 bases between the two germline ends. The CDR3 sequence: CATSGGTSNTGELFF. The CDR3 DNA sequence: TGTGCCACCAGCGGAGGGACTTCGAACACCGGGGAGCTGTTTTTT.

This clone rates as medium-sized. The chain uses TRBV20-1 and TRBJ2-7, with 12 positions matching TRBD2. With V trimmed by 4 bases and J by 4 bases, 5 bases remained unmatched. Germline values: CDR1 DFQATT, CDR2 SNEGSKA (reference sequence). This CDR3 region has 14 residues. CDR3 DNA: TGCAGTGCTACCGGACTAGCGGGAATGTACGAGCAGTACTTC. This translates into CSATGLAGMYEQYF.

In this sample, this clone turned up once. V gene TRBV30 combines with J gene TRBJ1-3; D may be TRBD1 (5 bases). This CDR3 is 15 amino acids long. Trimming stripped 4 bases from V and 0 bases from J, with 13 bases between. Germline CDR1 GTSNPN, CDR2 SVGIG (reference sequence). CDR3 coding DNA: TGTGCCTGGACCGGGAGGGGCCGCTCTGGAAACACCATATATTTT. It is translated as CAWTGRGRSGNTIYF.

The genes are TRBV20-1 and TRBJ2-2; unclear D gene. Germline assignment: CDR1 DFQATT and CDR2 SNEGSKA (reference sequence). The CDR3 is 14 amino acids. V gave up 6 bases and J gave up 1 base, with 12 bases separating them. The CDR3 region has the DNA TGCAGTGCCCCCTACGCGCGGAACACCGGGGAGCTGTTTTTT. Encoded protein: CSAPYARNTGELFF.